Listed here are 16 T cell receptor beta chains from one sample, sequenced in a study of PD-1 blockade in mismatch repair-deficient tumors (dated by TCRdb to about 2017). Receptor amplification or capture employed the immunoSEQ multiplex PCR assay. In its TCRdb copy, this immuneACCESS table keeps in-frame sequences only and misses some clones. Where compared with another copy, unresolved V genes explain less than half of these, and the others have no known cause. The sample data list some 45,000 clones, and around three quarters of these were observed just once. Of the sample, under 3.5% falls within the top ten clones. The time point label, read with the paper, signifies: peripheral blood before pembrolizumab. Material: PBMCs, obtained before pembrolizumab treatment. The receptors were gathered from an adult with mismatch repair-deficient cancer.

The chain uses TRBV9 and TRBJ2-7; D not certain. This CDR3 comprises 14 residues. CDR1 SGDLS and CDR2 YYNGEE come from the germline V gene. Trimming cost V 0 bases and J 0 bases, with 7 bases left between them. The CDR3 spells CASSVEDLSYEQYF. The CDR3 bases are TGTGCCAGCAGCGTAGAGGACCTCTCCTACGAGCAGTACTTC.

This clone showed up just once. V is TRBV5-4 and J is TRBJ2-3, with 8 bases fitting TRBD2. The length of the CDR3 is 15 residues. V shed 4 bases, J shed 4 bases, and the junction held 8 bases outside the gene matches. Germline V gene data show CDR1 as SGHNT and CDR2 as YYREEE (reference sequence). CDR3 nucleotide sequence: TGTGCCAGCAGCCGAGAAGGACTAGCCTCAGATACGCAGTATTTT. Translation gives CASSREGLASDTQYF.

The genes are TRBV11-3 and TRBJ2-5; TRBD1 is a possible D gene (6 bases). Looked up from germline, CDR1 is SGHNT and CDR2 is YENEEA. V shed 1 base and J shed 4 bases, with 10 bases lying between them. The CDR3 loop spans 14 amino acids. The CDR3 DNA reads TGTGCCAGCAGCTTAGGGCTCAGGGGAGAGACCCAGTACTTC. Translating gives CASSLGLRGETQYF. The complete variable domain, with remaining parts taken from reference TRBV11-3 and TRBJ2-5, reads EAGVVQSPRYKIIEKKQPVAFWCNPISGHNTLYWYLQNLGQGPELLIRYENEEAVDDSQLPKDRFSAERLKGVDSTLKIQPAELGDSAVYLCASSLGLRGETQYFGPGTRLLVL.

V is TRBV6-1 and J is TRBJ2-1; no firm D call. This CDR3 is built from 13 residues. The V end lost 3 bases, the J end lost 8 bases, and 11 bases lay between the germline ends. Germline-derived CDR1 and CDR2 are MNHNS and SASEGT. The CDR3 spells CASSDIVIDEQFF. The DNA for the CDR3 is TGTGCCAGCAGTGACATCGTAATCGATGAGCAGTTCTTC.

The chain has TRBV5-6 and TRBJ2-1; 7 positions agree with TRBD2. The CDR3 runs 12 residues. V lost 2 bases and J lost 9; bases outside the gene matches: 2. Germline assignment: CDR1 SGHDT and CDR2 YYEEEE. In DNA form, the CDR3 reads TGTGCCAGCAGCTTTCTAGCGGCTGAGCAGTTCTTC. As protein: CASSFLAAEQFF. Using reference TRBV5-6 and TRBJ2-1 for the parts outside the CDR3, the full variable domain is DAGVTQSPTHLIKTRGQQVTLRCSPKSGHDTVSWYQQALGQGPQFIFQYYEEEERQRGNFPDRFSGHQFPNYSSELNVNALLLGDSALYLCASSFLAAEQFFGPGTRLTVL.

J is TRBJ2-7 and V is TRBV7-3; 9 nucleotides agree with TRBD2. This CDR3 has 16 amino acids. Germline loops: CDR1 SGHTA, CDR2 FQGTGA. Trimming cost V 5 bases and J 6 bases; bases outside gene matches: 14. CDR3 loop: CASSPPGGLAYLEQYF. CDR3 nucleotides: TGTGCCAGCAGCCCCCCGGGGGGACTAGCCTATCTCGAGCAGTACTTC.

V gene TRBV19 combines with J gene TRBJ1-2, with TRBD1 identical over 7 bases. With V trimmed by 6 bases and J by 8 bases, 27 bases remained unmatched. The CDR3 consists of 19 residues. The germline CDR1 and CDR2 sequences are LNHDA and SQIVND (reference sequence). The CDR3 sequence is CASSILNFNKGAHWTGYTF. In DNA, the CDR3 is TGTGCCAGTAGCATCCTGAATTTTAACAAGGGGGCGCATTGGACCGGCTACACCTTC.

The genes are TRBV5-5 and TRBJ2-5; 12 bases agree with TRBD2. Germline values: CDR1 SGHKS, CDR2 YYEKEE (reference sequence). V was pared by 1 base and J by 5 bases, with 9 bases of the junction left unmatched. This CDR3 is built from 17 residues. In DNA, the CDR3 is TGTGCCAGCAGCTTGCGGCTAGCGGGAGGGAGTGTGGAGACCCAGTACTTC. It specifies CASSLRLAGGSVETQYF.

This clone has just a few counts. This chain connects TRBV11-2 to TRBJ2-7; 8 positions match TRBD1. The CDR3 has 14 amino acids. Germline trimming cut 2 bases from V and 6 bases from J; bases unmatched to any gene: 6. CDR1 is SGHAT and CDR2 is FQNNGV in the germline V gene. The CDR3 region has the DNA TGTGCCAGCAGCTTAACCGGGACAGGTTTCGAGCAGTACTTC. Its protein is CASSLTGTGFEQYF.

This clone was found once. The rearrangement joins TRBV21-1 to TRBJ2-1; TRBD1, the table's D call, lacks a check against the DNA. TRBV21-1 is designated a pseudogene. This CDR3 spans 20 amino acids. The chain's CDR3 is CASSKTRWGDTGTGDNEQFF. CDR3 DNA: TGTGCCAGCAGCAAAACGAGGTGGGGGGACACCGGGACAGGAGACAATGAGCAGTTCTTC.

The chain links TRBV7-9 to TRBJ1-1; perhaps TRBD1 as D (6 bases). CDR3 length: 16 amino acids. Trimming cost V 5 bases and J 5 bases, with 21 bases left between them. In germline, CDR1 is SEHNR, CDR2 FQNEAQ (reference sequence). The CDR3 coding sequence is TGTGCCAGCAGCCCAGAAAGGGCCAGGGGAGGAACTGAAGCTTTCTTT. It specifies CASSPERARGGTEAFF.

The CDR3 DNA follows: TGCAGCGTTGGGGGGGTGGCTAATGAAAAACTGTTTTTT. Translating gives CSVGGVANEKLFF. This chain links TRBV29-1 with TRBJ1-4; TRBD1 is a possible D gene (5 bases). CDR3 length: 13 amino acids. Germline loops: CDR1 SQVTM, CDR2 ANQGSEA. V was cut by 4 bases and J by 3 bases, with 9 bases left in between.

CDR3 sequence reads: CASSWSLRAGGQETQYF. For the CDR3, the DNA is TGTGCCAGCAGTTGGTCCTTGAGGGCGGGAGGGCAAGAGACCCAGTACTTC. The chain links TRBV27 to TRBJ2-5; 9 bases fit TRBD2. Looked up from germline, CDR1 is MNHEY and CDR2 is SMNVEV (reference sequence). Trimming at V came to 4 bases and at J to 2 bases, leaving 11 bases not matched to a gene. The CDR3 consists of 17 residues.

As regards this clone: Relative to the germline gene, one junction end is altered; a read error may explain this. The chain is built from TRBV30 and TRBJ1-2; the D gene is possibly TRBD1 (5 bases). The CDR3 loop spans 10 amino acids. In germline, CDR1 is GTSNPN, CDR2 SVGIG (reference sequence). Here the CDR3 DNA reads TGTGCCTGGAGTGTCGGGGGAATCGCCTTC. It is translated as CAWSVGGIAF.

Concerning this clone: Distinct nucleotide sequences in the sample also encode this CDR3. CDR3 sequence: CASSEGRNTEAFF. In DNA, the CDR3 is TGTGCCAGCAGTGAAGGGCGGAACACTGAAGCTTTCTTT. The rearrangement links TRBV6-4 to TRBJ1-1; D not certain. The ends were cut back, 3 bases at V and 1 base at J, with 6 bases in the middle. Germline lookup yields CDR1 MRHNA and CDR2 SNTAGT. The CDR3 sequence is 13 residues long.

This chain's CDR3 is CASSRGGQRGVTYEQYF. The CDR3 DNA reads as TGTGCCAGCAGCCGGGGGGGGCAGCGGGGAGTCACCTACGAGCAGTACTTC. This chain joins TRBV7-8 and TRBJ2-7, with 8 bases identical to TRBD2. The germline gives CDR1 SGHVS, CDR2 FQNEAQ. Trimming cost V 5 bases and J 2 bases; bases outside gene matches: 14. The CDR3 spans 17 residues.